Below, 23 T cell receptor beta chains from the same sample are listed, as sequenced in a study of beta chain features in type 1 diabetes. The sequenced template was cDNA made from the entire isolated RNA. TCRdb keeps only in-frame clones here, not all; method: immunoSEQ multiplex PCR. The repertoire holds almost 350,000 clones, with 6.5% to 10% as singletons. Sequenced sample: central memory CD4+ T cells from blood. All receptors derive from a young woman in good health.

With respect to this clone: Other DNA sequences in the same sample also yield this CDR3. V is TRBV7-2 and J is TRBJ2-7, with 10 bases identical to TRBD2. The ends lost 4 bases at V and 3 bases at J; junction bases unmatched: 3. This CDR3 region has 14 residues. Germline CDR1 SGHTA, CDR2 FQGNSA. The DNA of the CDR3 is TGTGCCAGCAGCTCTAGCGGGAGTTTCTACGAGCAGTACTTC. Its translation is CASSSSGSFYEQYF.

There are a few counts of this clone. Relative to the germline gene, one junction end is altered; a read error may explain this. V is TRBV14 and J is TRBJ2-7; 11 nucleotides line up with TRBD2. From germline, CDR1 is SGHDN and CDR2 FVKESK. The CDR3 is 13 amino acids. DNA of the CDR3: TGTGCGAGCATAGCGGGAGGGCCCGACGAGCAGTACTTC. It is translated as CASIAGGPDEQYF.

The chain couples TRBV9 to TRBJ2-5; possible D gene TRBD1, 6 bases. CDR1 and CDR2 (germline): SGDLS, YYNGEE. Trimming cost V 2 bases and J 2 bases, with 10 bases left between them. The CDR3 contains 14 residues. CDR3 in amino acids: CASSVAGVQETQYF. In DNA form, the CDR3 reads TGTGCCAGCAGCGTTGCAGGGGTTCAAGAGACCCAGTACTTC.

V is TRBV9 and J is TRBJ2-1; 9 nucleotides align to TRBD1. With 1 base clipped from V and 8 bases from J, the junction kept 10 bases outside the gene matches. Germline CDR1 is SGDLS and CDR2 is YYNGEE. The CDR3 has 16 residues. This chain's CDR3 is CASSVRGGQGPDEQFF. The CDR3 DNA sequence: TGTGCCAGCAGCGTAAGAGGGGGACAGGGTCCGGATGAGCAGTTCTTC. Combining the CDR3 with reference TRBV9 and TRBJ2-1 gives the whole variable domain DSGVTQTPKHLITATGQRVTLRCSPRSGDLSVYWYQQSLDQGLQFLIQYYNGEERAKGNILERFSAQQFPDLHSELNLSSLELGDSALYFCASSVRGGQGPDEQFFGPGTRLTVL.

This clone has just a few counts. The rearrangement links TRBV25-1 to TRBJ2-1; 9 bases align to TRBD2. The CDR3 is made up of 15 amino acids. Looked up from germline, CDR1 is MGHDK and CDR2 is SYGVNS. Trimming took 5 bases from V and 7 from J; bases not matched to a gene: 9. CDR3 DNA sequence: TGTGCCAGCAGTAAAGCCGGGACTAGCATGAATGAGCAGTTCTTC. Translating it yields CASSKAGTSMNEQFF.

This clone was observed a few times. This chain joins TRBV9 and TRBJ2-3; D possibly corresponds to TRBD2 (5 bases). The germline V gene has CDR1 SGDLS and CDR2 YYNGEE. V lost 0 bases, J lost 3 bases, and 14 bases lay in between. The CDR3 extends over 16 amino acids. CDR3 loop: CASSVDYEGATDTQYF. CDR3 in DNA: TGTGCCAGCAGCGTAGATTATGAGGGAGCGACAGATACGCAGTATTTT. The full variable domain, in which reference TRBV9 and TRBJ2-3 provide the parts outside the CDR3, is DSGVTQTPKHLITATGQRVTLRCSPRSGDLSVYWYQQSLDQGLQFLIQYYNGEERAKGNILERFSAQQFPDLHSELNLSSLELGDSALYFCASSVDYEGATDTQYFGPGTRLTVL.

The genes are TRBV28 and TRBJ1-4; 9 bases line up with TRBD1. CDR3 size: 16 residues. The junction had 9 bases not matched to a gene; V was cut back by 3 bases and J by 7 bases. Per germline, CDR1 MDHEN and CDR2 SYDVKM. CDR3 coding DNA: TGTGCCAGCAGTTTCCTAACAGGGGGCGTAGGTGAAAAACTGTTTTTT. Protein: CASSFLTGGVGEKLFF.

This clone was observed many times. V and J are TRBV5-4 and TRBJ2-1; D is unresolved. Germline CDR1 is SGHNT and CDR2 is YYREEE (reference sequence). The CDR3 runs 13 residues. Trimming cost V 4 bases and J 8 bases, with 13 bases left between them. The CDR3 reads CASSPVRNDEQFF. The CDR3 DNA sequence: TGTGCCAGCAGCCCCGTAAGGAACGATGAGCAGTTCTTC.

This clone came up a few times. This same CDR3 is encoded by further DNA sequences in the sample. The chain uses TRBV20-1 and TRBJ1-1; D gene unclear. Trimming took 7 bases from V and 1 from J, leaving 1 base between them. Per the germline V gene, CDR1 is DFQATT and CDR2 is SNEGSKA (reference sequence). This CDR3 has 9 residues. The CDR3 loop is CSGNTEAFF. DNA of the CDR3: TGCAGTGGGAACACTGAAGCTTTCTTT.

This clone was seen ten or more times. V gene TRBV20-1 combines with J gene TRBJ2-7, with D unclear. The CDR3 is 11 residues long. Germline V lookup: CDR1 DFQATT, CDR2 SNEGSKA (reference sequence). Trimming shortened V by 5 bases and J by 7 bases, and 12 bases separated the two germline ends. CDR3 DNA: TGCAGTGCTGAAGGGTTTAGGGAGCAGTACTTC. It encodes CSAEGFREQYF.

This clone was recorded a few times. This chain links TRBV5-4 with TRBJ2-2; TRBD2 might be the D (6 bases). The CDR3 covers 16 residues. Germline CDR1 SGHNT, CDR2 YYREEE (reference sequence). The germline V and J ends were trimmed by 2 bases and 3 bases, with 14 bases remaining between them. The CDR3 reads CASSLVRGGDTGELFF. Here the CDR3 DNA reads TGTGCCAGCAGCTTAGTGCGGGGTGGGGACACCGGGGAGCTGTTTTTT.

This chain links TRBV6-5 with TRBJ2-7; D is unclear. CDR1 is MNHEY, CDR2 SVGAGI, per germline. The CDR3 length is 13 residues. The ends were cut back, 0 bases at V and 3 bases at J, with 6 bases in the middle. CDR3 bases: TGTGCCAGCAGTTACTCACTCGACTACGAGCAGTACTTC. Translated: CASSYSLDYEQYF.

There are many counts of this clone. The rearrangement joins TRBV27 to TRBJ1-4; TRBD1 is a possible D gene (6 bases). Germline V gene data show CDR1 as MNHEY and CDR2 as SMNVEV (reference sequence). V gave up 5 bases and J gave up 7 bases, with 17 bases separating them. CDR3 length: 15 amino acids. DNA for the CDR3: TGTGCCAGCAGTCCCAATCCGGGACAACTTGAAAAACTGTTTTTT. Translated, it gives CASSPNPGQLEKLFF.

This clone appeared a few times. J is TRBJ2-2 and V is TRBV27; D remains ambiguous. V gave up 4 bases and J gave up 3 bases, with 12 bases separating them. This CDR3 region has 15 residues. The V gene's germline CDR1 is MNHEY and CDR2 SMNVEV (reference sequence). The CDR3 sequence: CASSSPGRYTGELFF. The CDR3 DNA reads as TGTGCCAGCAGTTCCCCTGGCAGATACACCGGGGAGCTGTTTTTT.

This clone was counted only a few times. The V gene is TRBV5-1, the J gene TRBJ2-7; 8 bases map to TRBD1. The CDR3 sequence is 15 residues long. V lost 5 bases, J lost 0 bases, and 7 bases stayed unmatched. Per the germline V gene, CDR1 is SGHRS and CDR2 is YFSETQ. The CDR3 is CASSRQGADSYEQYF. The DNA of the CDR3 is TGCGCCAGCAGTCGCCAGGGGGCCGACTCCTACGAGCAGTACTTC.

This clone occurred a few times. The rearrangement links TRBV6-5 to TRBJ2-1; D possibly corresponds to TRBD2 (5 bases). Trimming stripped 4 bases from V and 7 bases from J, with 17 bases between. Germline V lookup: CDR1 MNHEY, CDR2 SVGAGI. The CDR3 length is 15 residues. As DNA, the CDR3 is TGTGCCAGCAGTTCCCCGGAGGCGTACACAAATGAGCAGTTCTTC. Translating it yields CASSSPEAYTNEQFF.

This clone was detected only a few times. Within the sample, other DNA sequences also encode this same CDR3. The chain couples TRBV15 to TRBJ1-5; D unresolved. There are 15 residues in the CDR3. Germline V gene lookup returns CDR1 LNHNV and CDR2 YYDKDF (reference sequence). Trimming removed 0 bases at V and 0 bases at J, with 6 bases between. Here the CDR3 DNA reads TGTGCCACCAGCAGAGACCCGGGTAGCAATCAGCCCCAGCATTTT. Protein sequence: CATSRDPGSNQPQHF.

This clone was seen only a few times. The chain is built from TRBV18 and TRBJ1-5, with D hard to call. Germline V CDR1 and CDR2: KGHSH, LQKENI. The CDR3 is made up of 15 amino acids. V shed 2 bases and J shed 7 bases, with 15 bases lying between them. The CDR3 coding sequence is TGTGCCAGCTCACCATCGACGGGGATAGGGCAGCCCCAGCATTTT. It yields the protein CASSPSTGIGQPQHF. Full variable domain (rest looked up from reference TRBV18 and TRBJ1-5): NAGVMQNPRHLVRRRGQEARLRCSPMKGHSHVYWYRQLPEEGLKFMVYLQKENIIDESGMPKERFSAEFPKEGPSILRIQQVVRGDSAAYFCASSPSTGIGQPQHFGDGTRLSIL.

This chain links TRBV6-5 with TRBJ1-1; the match to TRBD1 covers 9 bases. In germline, CDR1 is MNHEY, CDR2 SVGAGI. J lost 2 bases, V lost 6 bases, and 4 bases had no gene match. The CDR3 consists of 14 residues. CDR3 sequence (DNA): TGTGCCAGCAGGCTGACAGGGGGAAACACTGAAGCTTTCTTT. Translating it yields CASRLTGGNTEAFF.

V gene TRBV29-1 combines with J gene TRBJ2-3; TRBD1 matches at 8 bases. The CDR3 contains 15 residues. Germline CDR1 SQVTM, CDR2 ANQGSEA. With V trimmed by 4 bases and J by 1 base, 7 bases remained unmatched. The CDR3 loop reads CSVGPQGGGTDTQYF. For the CDR3, the DNA is TGCAGCGTTGGCCCACAGGGGGGAGGCACAGATACGCAGTATTTT.

This chain uses TRBV27 with TRBJ2-1; 7 nucleotides align to TRBD2. Germline CDR1 and CDR2: MNHEY and SMNVEV (reference sequence). V lost 2 bases, J lost 5 bases, and 6 bases stayed unmatched. The CDR3 has 15 residues. The CDR3 sequence: CASSLRSSGNNEQFF. The CDR3 DNA is TGTGCCAGCAGTTTAAGGTCTAGCGGAAACAATGAGCAGTTCTTC.

The chain recombines TRBV4-3 with TRBJ2-1, with a possible D match to TRBD1 (5 bases). The CDR3 is 14 residues long. V gave up 2 bases and J gave up 3 bases, with 8 bases separating them. CDR1 and CDR2 (germline): LGHNA, YSLEER. The CDR3 is CASSQSTVYNEQFF. The CDR3 DNA reads TGCGCCAGCAGCCAATCGACAGTCTACAATGAGCAGTTCTTC.

V is TRBV2 and J is TRBJ2-5, with TRBD1 matching 9 bases. With 0 bases clipped from V and 4 bases from J, the junction kept 3 bases outside the gene matches. Germline lookup yields CDR1 SNHLY and CDR2 FYNNEI. This CDR3 contains 15 residues. DNA for the CDR3: TGTGCCAGCAGTGAAGCAGGGACAGGGAGAGAGACCCAGTACTTC. Encoded protein: CASSEAGTGRETQYF.